These 24 T cell receptor beta chains share one sample of origin, sequenced in a study of cytomegalovirus exposure and HLA in healthy donors. The PCR had 60 Vbeta and 13 Jbeta primers. Produced via immunoSEQ multiplex PCR; TCRdb's table is partial and in-frame only. The data show about 190,000 clones, approximately 86% seen once. The source material was PBMCs. The source of these receptors is a woman under 30 in good health and CMV-seronegative.

The table lists this clone with a few counts. The V gene is TRBV5-4, the J gene TRBJ2-7, with 10 bases lining up with TRBD1. Looked up from germline, CDR1 is SGHNT and CDR2 is YYREEE (reference sequence). V gave up 4 bases and J gave up 2 bases; unmatched junction bases: 6. This CDR3 has 15 residues. CDR3 loop: CASSPPGQGTYEQYF. CDR3 coding DNA: TGTGCCAGCAGCCCTCCGGGACAGGGGACCTACGAGCAGTACTTC.

A remark on this clone: With a much larger clone just one base away, this may be a read error. This chain joins TRBV28 and TRBJ2-7, with a weak D call TRBD1 (6 bases). Germline V gene lookup returns CDR1 MDHEN and CDR2 SYDVKM. The CDR3 runs 11 residues. Between the trimmed V and J ends, which lost 6 bases and 4 bases, there was a span of 7 bases. CDR3 amino acids: CASSQGYEQYF. The CDR3 bases are TGTGCCAGCAGCCAGGGGTACGAGCAGTACTTC.

A few counts support this clone. The chain is built from TRBV7-2 and TRBJ2-5; tentatively, D is TRBD2 (6 bases). Looked up from germline, CDR1 is SGHTA and CDR2 is FQGNSA. This CDR3 is built from 13 residues. Trimming shortened V by 3 bases and J by 11 bases, and 16 bases separated the two germline ends. The DNA for the CDR3 is TGTGCCAGCAGCTTTGGGGGGACCCCTGAGCAGTACTTC. Translation gives CASSFGGTPEQYF. Together with reference TRBV7-2 and TRBJ2-5, the CDR3 gives the full variable domain: GAGVSQSPSNKVTEKGKDVELRCDPISGHTALYWYRQSLGQGLEFLIYFQGNSAPDKSGLPSDRFSAERTGGSVSTLTIQRTQQEDSAVYLCASSFGGTPEQYFGPGTRLLVL.

CDR3 sequence (DNA): TGTGCCAGCAGTTTATCATCCTGGGACAGGTACGAGCAGTACTTC. It specifies CASSLSSWDRYEQYF. The chain has TRBV27 and TRBJ2-5; 8 bases match TRBD1. The J call could be wrong; TRBJ2-7 is a better fit for the DNA end. CDR3 length: 15 amino acids. The germline V gene has CDR1 MNHEY and CDR2 SMNVEV (reference sequence).

This clone was detected only a few times. The J gene is TRBJ2-5, the V gene TRBV11-3, with a weak D call TRBD2 (5 bases). This CDR3 is 12 amino acids long. Germline V lookup: CDR1 SGHNT, CDR2 YENEEA. Trimming stripped 4 bases from V and 5 bases from J, with 8 bases between. The DNA for the CDR3 is TGTGCCAGCAGCTCTCGAGGGGAGACCCAGTACTTC. It specifies CASSSRGETQYF.

The chain joins TRBV2 to TRBJ2-7; perhaps TRBD2 as D (5 bases). V was pared by 4 bases and J by 7 bases, with 8 bases between. The CDR3 runs 11 residues. Looked up from germline, CDR1 is SNHLY and CDR2 is FYNNEI. CDR3 protein: CASSGEREQYF. The DNA of the CDR3 is TGTGCCAGCAGTGGGGAGCGGGAGCAGTACTTC.

This clone was counted once. The chain is built from TRBV6-5 and TRBJ2-2, with D possibly being TRBD2 (7 bases). The CDR3 length is 14 residues. Germline lookup yields CDR1 MNHEY and CDR2 SVGAGI. The V end was cut by 8 bases, the J end by 7 bases, with 17 bases between. Written as DNA, the CDR3 is TGTGCCAGCGCTTTAAAGGGGGGGGGCGGGGAGCTGTTTTTT. It codes for CASALKGGGGELFF.

The chain recombines TRBV2 with TRBJ1-4; D not resolved. The CDR3 totals 10 residues. The V end lost 8 bases, the J end lost 12 bases, and 10 bases lay between the germline ends. CDR1 is SNHLY and CDR2 is FYNNEI in the germline V gene. CDR3 sequence (DNA): TGTGCCAGCCAAGAGGCGGAACTGTTTTTT. This encodes CASQEAELFF.

This sequence joins TRBV4-3 and TRBJ2-5, with a possible D match to TRBD1 (6 bases). Germline V gene sequence: CDR1 LGHNA, CDR2 YSLEER. The V and J ends lost 4 bases and 4 bases respectively, with 10 bases between them. The CDR3 length is 13 residues. CDR3 in amino acids: CASSRLRGETQYF. CDR3 sequence (DNA): TGCGCCAGCAGCCGCCTCAGGGGAGAGACCCAGTACTTC.

The V call is TRBV4-2, the J call TRBJ2-2, with D possibly being TRBD2 (5 bases). V lost 0 bases to trimming and J lost 8 bases, with 7 bases between them. The CDR3 runs to 13 residues. The V gene's germline CDR1 is LGHNA and CDR2 YNFKEQ. CDR3 in amino acids: CASSQEGGGELFF. CDR3 nucleotide sequence: TGTGCCAGCAGCCAAGAAGGCGGGGGGGAGCTGTTTTTT.

The chain uses TRBV21-1 and TRBJ1-6; the D call TRBD1 from the table was never checked on the DNA. TRBV21-1 represents a pseudogene. The CDR3 loop spans 17 amino acids. The DNA for the CDR3 is TGTGCCAGCAGCAAAGACAATGGGGGCAGGACTGATTCACCCCTCCACTTT. This codes for CASSKDNGGRTDSPLHF.

The chain joins TRBV27 to TRBJ1-5, with no clear D. The CDR3 is made up of 14 amino acids. Looked up from germline, CDR1 is MNHEY and CDR2 is SMNVEV (reference sequence). Trimming pared 3 bases from V and 3 bases from J, leaving 9 bases between. The CDR3 bases are TGTGCCAGCAGTTTCCTGGGCCTCAATCAGCCCCAGCATTTT. This codes for CASSFLGLNQPQHF.

The V and J genes are TRBV29-1 and TRBJ1-2, with 9 bases identical to TRBD1. Germline CDR1 and CDR2: SQVTM and ANQGSEA. V gave up 2 bases and J gave up 0 bases; unmatched junction bases: 7. The CDR3 runs 16 residues. The CDR3 is CSVEMGQGFSNYGYTF. The CDR3 coding sequence is TGCAGCGTTGAAATGGGACAGGGATTTTCTAACTATGGCTACACCTTC. Looking up the rest from reference TRBV29-1 and TRBJ1-2 gives the full variable domain: SAVISQKPSRDICQRGTSLTIQCQVDSQVTMMFWYRQQPGQSLTLIATANQGSEATYESGFVIDKFPISRPNLTFSTLTVSNMSPEDSSIYLCSVEMGQGFSNYGYTFGSGTRLTVV.

The rearrangement links TRBV2 to TRBJ2-2; the D gene is possibly TRBD1 (6 bases). V was pared by 4 bases and J by 0 bases, with 9 bases between. There are 15 residues in the CDR3. Germline CDR1 SNHLY, CDR2 FYNNEI. CDR3: CASSVDSANTGELFF. The CDR3 DNA reads TGTGCCAGCAGTGTGGACAGCGCGAACACCGGGGAGCTGTTTTTT.

This chain links TRBV25-1 with TRBJ2-7, with a weak D call TRBD2 (5 bases). The germline CDR1 and CDR2 sequences are MGHDK and SYGVNS. V gave up 6 bases and J gave up 2 bases, with 11 bases separating them. The CDR3 covers 13 residues. The CDR3 is CASSPAETYEQYF. CDR3 DNA sequence: TGTGCCAGCAGCCCAGCGGAAACCTACGAGCAGTACTTC.

This clone was detected only a few times. One junction end does not reproduce the germline sequence, and a read error may be involved. V and J are TRBV4-1 and TRBJ1-1, with D uncertain. CDR3 length: 16 amino acids. CDR1 is MGHRA and CDR2 is YSYEKL in the germline V gene. The CDR3 DNA reads as TGCGCCAGCAGGCAAGCTCCCCCGGGTAGGAACACTGAAGCTTTCTTT. Translating it yields CASRQAPPGRNTEAFF.

The rearrangement joins TRBV11-2 to TRBJ2-7; tentatively, D is TRBD2 (5 bases). The CDR3 contains 14 residues. CDR1 SGHAT and CDR2 FQNNGV come from the germline V gene. Trimming cost V 5 bases and J 1 base, with 12 bases left between them. CDR3 in DNA: TGTGCCAGCAGCCCGGACTTATTTTCCTACGAGCAGTACTTC. Translation: CASSPDLFSYEQYF.

The V and J genes are TRBV6-5 and TRBJ1-2; no firm D call. The CDR3 sequence is 13 residues long. Germline lookup yields CDR1 MNHEY and CDR2 SVGAGI. V was pared by 5 bases and J by 4 bases, with 11 bases between. The CDR3 spells CASSEAFGYGYTF. Written as DNA, the CDR3 is TGTGCCAGCAGTGAGGCCTTCGGCTATGGCTACACCTTC.

This clone was observed once. The V and J genes are TRBV30 and TRBJ1-6; D uncertain. The CDR3 has 13 residues. Germline values: CDR1 GTSNPN, CDR2 SVGIG (reference sequence). Trimming removed 1 base at V and 4 bases at J, with 5 bases between. DNA of the CDR3: TGTGCCTGGAGTGCTTCGTATAATTCACCCCTCCACTTT. Its translation: CAWSASYNSPLHF.

This clone appeared a few times. CDR3 region: CASRALHNEQFF. The CDR3 DNA sequence: TGTGCCAGCAGAGCTCTTCACAATGAGCAGTTCTTC. V usage is TRBV6-4 and J usage is TRBJ2-1; D unresolved. Looked up from germline, CDR1 is MRHNA and CDR2 is SNTAGT. This CDR3 has 12 residues. The V end was cut by 6 bases, the J end by 5 bases, with 8 bases between.

The genes are TRBV11-3 and TRBJ1-6; D gene uncertain. The CDR3 has 13 amino acids. V lost 5 bases, J lost 5 bases, and 7 bases lay in between. CDR1 and CDR2 from the germline V gene are SGHNT and YENEEA. This chain's CDR3 is CASSQTDNSPLHF. The CDR3 coding sequence is TGTGCCAGCAGCCAAACAGATAATTCACCCCTCCACTTT.

This clone came up a few times. This chain uses TRBV6-4 with TRBJ2-7; 11 nucleotides agree with TRBD2. Germline CDR1 is MRHNA and CDR2 is SNTAGT. V was clipped by 5 bases and J by 1 base; unmatched bases: 1. This CDR3 region has 14 residues. In nucleotides, the CDR3 is TGTGCCAGCAGTCGACTAGCGGGGTCCTACGAGCAGTACTTC. Translation: CASSRLAGSYEQYF.

This chain joins TRBV5-4 and TRBJ1-3, with no clear D. Germline values: CDR1 SGHNT, CDR2 YYREEE (reference sequence). The CDR3 extends over 15 amino acids. V lost 0 bases, J lost 0 bases, and 7 bases lay in between. CDR3 residues: CASSLDAFSGNTIYF. Written as DNA, the CDR3 is TGTGCCAGCAGCTTGGACGCGTTCTCTGGAAACACCATATATTTT.

This clone was observed a handful of times. The chain has TRBV19 and TRBJ2-7, with D unclear. The ends were cut back, 6 bases at V and 1 base at J, with 16 bases in the middle. Germline V gives CDR1 LNHDA, CDR2 SQIVND (reference sequence). This CDR3 is built from 15 residues. The CDR3 DNA reads TGTGCCAGTAGCCCCGCCGGTAACCCTTCCTACGAGCAGTACTTC. It is translated as CASSPAGNPSYEQYF. Full variable domain (remainder filled in from reference TRBV19 and TRBJ2-7): DGGITQSPKYLFRKEGQNVTLSCEQNLNHDAMYWYRQDPGQGLRLIYYSQIVNDFQKGDIAEGYSVSREKKESFPLTVTSAQKNPTAFYLCASSPAGNPSYEQYFGPGTRLTVT.